This passage covers 2 T cell receptor beta chains from one sample sequenced in a study of OX40 agonist ivuxolimab in advanced cancers. Clones were read by immunoSEQ multiplex PCR, and TCRdb kept only the in-frame ones, dropping some. The sample has roughly 16,000 clones, roughly 90% seen once. The sample consisted of CD4+ or CD8+ T cells sorted from blood, taken in a trial of the OX40 agonist ivuxolimab. The receptors come from an adult with an advanced solid tumor such as melanoma, head and neck, liver or kidney cancer.

V gene TRBV5-1 combines with J gene TRBJ2-1; 9 bases align to TRBD1. Trimming removed 9 bases from V and 7 bases from J; junction bases left unmatched: 11. CDR3 length: 14 amino acids. CDR1 SGHRS and CDR2 YFSETQ come from the germline V gene. CDR3 nucleotides: TGCGCCACTGGTCGGGGACAGGGTACTAATGAGCAGTTCTTC. It is translated as CATGRGQGTNEQFF.

The J gene is TRBJ2-7, the V gene TRBV2; weak D call: TRBD1 (5 bases). CDR1 SNHLY and CDR2 FYNNEI come from the germline V gene. V was shortened by 6 bases and J by 3 bases, with 15 bases between the two germline ends. The CDR3 is made up of 14 amino acids. In nucleotides, the CDR3 is TGTGCCAGCAGCCCCGGACATCGGAACTACGAGCAGTACTTC. Protein product: CASSPGHRNYEQYF.